Below are 7 T cell receptor beta chains sequenced from a single sample in a study of blood T cell repertoires in COVID-19. Profiled with immunoSEQ multiplex PCR; TCRdb holds only in-frame clones, not every one. The data contain 450,000 or so clones, roughly 87% of them singletons. Sample: peripheral blood. These receptor sequences come from a young man with COVID-19, enrolled during active disease.

Only one count was recorded for this clone. For the CDR3, the DNA is TGTGCCAGCAGCTTAGAAGGAGCGGGAGTTAACTACGAGCAGTACTTC. Its protein is CASSLEGAGVNYEQYF. The chain recombines TRBV7-6 with TRBJ2-7; the match to TRBD2 covers 8 bases. Trimming took 1 base from V and 3 from J; bases not matched to a gene: 8. This CDR3 has 16 residues. Germline values: CDR1 SGHVS, CDR2 FNYEAQ.

The V call is TRBV5-1, the J call TRBJ1-4; D is undetermined. CDR3 length: 15 residues. Trimming shortened V by 2 bases and J by 5 bases, and 13 bases separated the two germline ends. CDR1 is SGHRS and CDR2 is YFSETQ in the germline V gene. DNA for the CDR3: TGCGCCAGCAGCTTCCAACGAGGAACAAATGAAAAACTGTTTTTT. Its protein is CASSFQRGTNEKLFF.

The V gene is TRBV7-8, the J gene TRBJ1-2; 7 nucleotides agree with TRBD1. The V and J ends lost 5 bases and 6 bases, in that order; junction bases with no gene match: 9. In germline, CDR1 is SGHVS, CDR2 FQNEAQ. The CDR3 is 14 residues long. The CDR3 protein is CASSPRTGDHGYTF. CDR3 coding DNA: TGTGCCAGCAGCCCCCGTACAGGGGATCATGGCTACACCTTC.

This clone appeared a single time. The chain joins TRBV11-3 to TRBJ2-5, with TRBD2 as a possible D gene (6 bases). Germline V gives CDR1 SGHNT, CDR2 YENEEA. The CDR3 is made up of 14 amino acids. Trimming pared 5 bases from V and 2 bases from J, leaving 12 bases between. The CDR3 spells CASSAGLQQETQYF. The CDR3 region has the DNA TGTGCCAGCAGCGCGGGACTGCAACAAGAGACCCAGTACTTC.

This clone was seen only once. DNA of the CDR3: TGCAGCGTTAAGGACAGGGTAGGGATTCAAGAGACCCAGTACTTC. As protein: CSVKDRVGIQETQYF. The V and J genes are TRBV29-1 and TRBJ2-5; 8 positions agree with TRBD1. There are 15 residues in the CDR3. Germline V gives CDR1 SQVTM, CDR2 ANQGSEA. V lost 5 bases, J lost 2 bases, and 10 bases stayed unmatched.

The chain is built from TRBV27 and TRBJ1-6, with D possibly matching TRBD1 (5 bases). V lost 2 bases to trimming and J lost 6 bases, with 11 bases between them. Germline V gene sequence: CDR1 MNHEY, CDR2 SMNVEV (reference sequence). CDR3 length: 15 amino acids. The CDR3 is CASSLRDSPNSPLHF. For the CDR3, the DNA is TGTGCCAGCAGTTTAAGAGACAGCCCTAATTCACCCCTCCACTTT.

The genes are TRBV19 and TRBJ2-1, with TRBD1 matching 12 bases. The junction had 5 bases not matched to a gene; V was cut back by 5 bases and J by 6 bases. This CDR3 has 15 residues. From germline, CDR1 is LNHDA and CDR2 SQIVND (reference sequence). The chain's CDR3 is CASSSWDRGPNEQFF. The CDR3 region has the DNA TGTGCCAGTAGTTCGTGGGACAGGGGGCCCAATGAGCAGTTCTTC.